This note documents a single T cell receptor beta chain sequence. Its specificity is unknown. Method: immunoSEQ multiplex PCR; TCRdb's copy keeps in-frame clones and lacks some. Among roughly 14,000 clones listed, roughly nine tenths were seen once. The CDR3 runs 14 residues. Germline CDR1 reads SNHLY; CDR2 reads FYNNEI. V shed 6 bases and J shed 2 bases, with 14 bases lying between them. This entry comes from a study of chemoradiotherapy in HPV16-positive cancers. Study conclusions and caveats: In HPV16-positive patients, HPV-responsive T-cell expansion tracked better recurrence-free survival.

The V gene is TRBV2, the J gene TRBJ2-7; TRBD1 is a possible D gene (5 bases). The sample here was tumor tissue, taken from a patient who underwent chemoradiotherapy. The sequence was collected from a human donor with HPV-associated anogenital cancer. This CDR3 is CASRKQGLTYEQYF. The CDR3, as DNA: TGTGCCAGCAGAAAGCAGGGCCTAACCTACGAGCAGTACTTC.